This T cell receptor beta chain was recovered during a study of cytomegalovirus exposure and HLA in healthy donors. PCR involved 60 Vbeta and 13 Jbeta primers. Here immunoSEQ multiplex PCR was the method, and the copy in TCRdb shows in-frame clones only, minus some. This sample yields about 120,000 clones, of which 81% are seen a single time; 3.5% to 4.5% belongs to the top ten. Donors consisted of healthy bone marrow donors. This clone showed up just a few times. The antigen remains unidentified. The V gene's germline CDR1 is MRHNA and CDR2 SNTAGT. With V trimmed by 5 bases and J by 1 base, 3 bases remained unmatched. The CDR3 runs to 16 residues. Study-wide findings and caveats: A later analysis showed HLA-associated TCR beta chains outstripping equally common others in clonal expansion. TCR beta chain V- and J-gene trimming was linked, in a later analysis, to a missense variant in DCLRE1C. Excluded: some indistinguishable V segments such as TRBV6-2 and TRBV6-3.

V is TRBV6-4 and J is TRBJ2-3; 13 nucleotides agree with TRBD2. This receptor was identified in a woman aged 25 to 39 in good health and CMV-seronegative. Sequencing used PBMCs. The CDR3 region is CASSPTSGRGTDTQYF. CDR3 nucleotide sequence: TGTGCCAGCAGTCCCACTAGCGGGAGGGGCACAGATACGCAGTATTTT.